The sequence of this T cell receptor (beta chain) was determined in a study of CD8+ T cells in alopecia areata. Study-wide context: Tofacitinib continued for 6 to 18 months and was then withheld for 6 months.

V lost 1 base to trimming and J lost 4 bases; unmatched junction nucleotides: 6. The CDR3 runs 16 residues. Germline V gene lookup returns CDR1 MNHEY and CDR2 SVGAGI. Obtained from alopecia areata patients were lesional scalp punch biopsies along with peripheral blood. After isolation, RNA underwent reverse transcription to generate cDNA as the sequencing template. Clones were read by immunoSEQ multiplex PCR, and TCRdb kept only the in-frame ones, dropping some. Of more than 95,000 clones listed, 41% are singletons. This clone was detected once. Sequenced material: CD4+ T cells sorted from blood. The V gene is TRBV6-5, the J gene TRBJ2-3; the match to TRBD2 covers 9 bases. This receptor was obtained from a human donor with alopecia areata. CDR3 sequence reads: CASSYLAGLAPDTQYF. In DNA form, the CDR3 reads TGTGCCAGCAGTTACTTAGCGGGACTAGCCCCAGATACGCAGTATTTT.